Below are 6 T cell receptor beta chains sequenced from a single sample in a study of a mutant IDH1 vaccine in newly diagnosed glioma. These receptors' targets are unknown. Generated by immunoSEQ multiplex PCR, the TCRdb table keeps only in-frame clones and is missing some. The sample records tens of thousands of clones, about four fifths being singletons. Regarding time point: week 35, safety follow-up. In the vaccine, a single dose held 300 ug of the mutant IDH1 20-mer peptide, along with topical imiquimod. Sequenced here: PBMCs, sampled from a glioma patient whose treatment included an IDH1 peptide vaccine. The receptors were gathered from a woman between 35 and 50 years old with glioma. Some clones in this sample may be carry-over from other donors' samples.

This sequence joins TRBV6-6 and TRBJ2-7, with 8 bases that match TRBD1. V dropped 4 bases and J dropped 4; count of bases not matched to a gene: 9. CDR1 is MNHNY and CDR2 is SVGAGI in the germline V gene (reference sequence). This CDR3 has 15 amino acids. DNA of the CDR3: TGTGCCAGCAGTTCCCTCGGGACAGGCCAATACGAGCAGTACTTC. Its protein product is CASSSLGTGQYEQYF.

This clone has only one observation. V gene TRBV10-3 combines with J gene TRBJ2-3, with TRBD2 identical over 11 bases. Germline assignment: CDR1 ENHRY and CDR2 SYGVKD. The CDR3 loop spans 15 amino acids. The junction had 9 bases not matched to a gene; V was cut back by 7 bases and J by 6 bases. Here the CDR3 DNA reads TGTGCCATCAAACCCGGACTAGCGGGTGGTGATACGCAGTATTTT. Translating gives CAIKPGLAGGDTQYF.

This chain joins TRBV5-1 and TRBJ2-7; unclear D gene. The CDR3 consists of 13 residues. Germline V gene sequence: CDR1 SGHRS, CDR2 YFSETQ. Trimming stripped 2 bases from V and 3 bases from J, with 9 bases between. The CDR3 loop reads CASSLGRNYEQYF. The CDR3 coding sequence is TGCGCCAGCAGCTTAGGACGTAACTACGAGCAGTACTTC.

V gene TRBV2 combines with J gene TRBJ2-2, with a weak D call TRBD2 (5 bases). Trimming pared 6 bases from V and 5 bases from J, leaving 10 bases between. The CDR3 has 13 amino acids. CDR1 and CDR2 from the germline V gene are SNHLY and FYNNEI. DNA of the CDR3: TGTGCCAGCAGATGGGGAGTAACCGGGGAGCTGTTTTTT. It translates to CASRWGVTGELFF.

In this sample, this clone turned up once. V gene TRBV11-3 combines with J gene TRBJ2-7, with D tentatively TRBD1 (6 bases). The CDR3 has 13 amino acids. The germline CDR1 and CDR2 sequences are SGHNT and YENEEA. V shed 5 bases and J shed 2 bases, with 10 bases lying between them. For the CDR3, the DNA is TGTGCCAGCAGCAAAGGGACACCCTACGAGCAGTACTTC. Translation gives CASSKGTPYEQYF. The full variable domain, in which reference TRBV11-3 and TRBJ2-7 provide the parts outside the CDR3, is EAGVVQSPRYKIIEKKQPVAFWCNPISGHNTLYWYLQNLGQGPELLIRYENEEAVDDSQLPKDRFSAERLKGVDSTLKIQPAELGDSAVYLCASSKGTPYEQYFGPGTRLTVT.

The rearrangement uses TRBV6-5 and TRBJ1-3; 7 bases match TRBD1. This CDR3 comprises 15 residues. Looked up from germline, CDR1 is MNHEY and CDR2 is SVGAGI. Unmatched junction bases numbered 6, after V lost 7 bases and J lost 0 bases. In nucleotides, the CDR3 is TGTGCCAGCAAACCCGGGACAGCCTCTGGAAACACCATATATTTT. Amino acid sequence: CASKPGTASGNTIYF.